This TCR beta chain was documented in a study of T cell responses to AZD1222 COVID-19 vaccine. V shed 8 bases and J 2 bases; nucleotides not matched to a gene: 5. CDR1 is MDHEN and CDR2 is SYDVKM in the germline V gene. This CDR3 spans 14 amino acids. This table comes from immunoSEQ multiplex PCR, and its TCRdb copy is limited to in-frame clones, with some not included. The sample consists of about 150,000 clones, 89% of them appearing once. This TCR was sampled from an adult in good health. This rearrangement joins TRBV28 to TRBJ2-1; TRBD2 agrees at 8 bases. The starting material was peripheral blood, obtained on day 0 of AZD1222 vaccination. Here the CDR3 reads CASSGGGTYNEQFF. CDR3 DNA sequence: TGTGCCAGCTCAGGCGGGGGGACCTACAATGAGCAGTTCTTC.